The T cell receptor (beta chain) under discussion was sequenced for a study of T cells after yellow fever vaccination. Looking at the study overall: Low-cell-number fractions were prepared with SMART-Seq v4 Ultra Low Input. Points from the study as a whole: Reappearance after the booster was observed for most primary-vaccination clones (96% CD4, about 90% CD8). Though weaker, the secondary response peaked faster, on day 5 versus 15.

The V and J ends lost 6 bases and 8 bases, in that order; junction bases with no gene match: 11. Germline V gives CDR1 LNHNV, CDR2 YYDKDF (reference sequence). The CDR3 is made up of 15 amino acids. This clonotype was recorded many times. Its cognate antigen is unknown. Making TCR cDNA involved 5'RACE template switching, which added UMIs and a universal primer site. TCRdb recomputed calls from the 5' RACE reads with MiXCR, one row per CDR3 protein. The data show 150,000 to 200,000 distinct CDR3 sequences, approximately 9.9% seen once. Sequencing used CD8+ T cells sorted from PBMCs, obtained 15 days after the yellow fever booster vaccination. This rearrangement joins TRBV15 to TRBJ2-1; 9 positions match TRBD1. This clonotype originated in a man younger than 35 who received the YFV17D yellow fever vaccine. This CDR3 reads CATRPVDRGSDEQFF. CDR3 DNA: TGTGCCACCAGGCCGGTGGACAGGGGTAGCGATGAGCAGTTCTTC. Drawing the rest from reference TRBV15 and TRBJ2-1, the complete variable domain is DAMVIQNPRYQVTQFGKPVTLSCSQTLNHNVMYWYQQKSSQAPKLLFHYYDKDFNNEADTPDNFQSRRPNTSFCFLDIRSPGLGDTAMYLCATRPVDRGSDEQFFGPGTRLTVL.